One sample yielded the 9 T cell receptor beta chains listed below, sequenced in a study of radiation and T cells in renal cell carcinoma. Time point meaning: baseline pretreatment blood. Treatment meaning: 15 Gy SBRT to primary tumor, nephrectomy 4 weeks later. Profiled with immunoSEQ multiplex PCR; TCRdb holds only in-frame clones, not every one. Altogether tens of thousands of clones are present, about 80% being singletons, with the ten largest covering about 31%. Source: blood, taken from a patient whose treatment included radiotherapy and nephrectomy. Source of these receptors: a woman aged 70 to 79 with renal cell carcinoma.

The DNA of the CDR3 is TGTGCCAGCAGTTCGAAACCTCAGGGTACGAGCTCCTACAATGAGCAGTTCTTC. Translating gives CASSSKPQGTSSYNEQFF. The V and J genes are TRBV2 and TRBJ2-1; D possibly corresponds to TRBD1 (5 bases). The length of the CDR3 is 18 residues. The V gene lost 5 bases and the J gene lost 0 bases, with 20 bases spanning the gap. Germline assignment: CDR1 SNHLY and CDR2 FYNNEI.

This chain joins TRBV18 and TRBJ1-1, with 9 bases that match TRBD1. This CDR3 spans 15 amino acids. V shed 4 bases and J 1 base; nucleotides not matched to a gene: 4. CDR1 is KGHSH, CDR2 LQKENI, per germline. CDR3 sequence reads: CASSLRQGENTEAFF. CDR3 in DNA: TGTGCCAGCTCACTCCGACAGGGGGAGAACACTGAAGCTTTCTTT. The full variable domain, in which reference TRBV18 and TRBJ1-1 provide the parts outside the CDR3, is NAGVMQNPRHLVRRRGQEARLRCSPMKGHSHVYWYRQLPEEGLKFMVYLQKENIIDESGMPKERFSAEFPKEGPSILRIQQVVRGDSAAYFCASSLRQGENTEAFFGQGTRLTVV.

The CDR3 protein is CASSQDTRAEAFF. CDR3 bases: TGTGCCAGCAGCCAGGACACGAGGGCTGAAGCTTTCTTT. The chain recombines TRBV6-5 with TRBJ1-1, with D possibly matching TRBD1 (5 bases). Germline-derived CDR1 and CDR2 are MNHEY and SVGAGI. V lost 6 bases and J 6 bases, leaving 14 bases between the germline ends. This CDR3 is 13 amino acids long.

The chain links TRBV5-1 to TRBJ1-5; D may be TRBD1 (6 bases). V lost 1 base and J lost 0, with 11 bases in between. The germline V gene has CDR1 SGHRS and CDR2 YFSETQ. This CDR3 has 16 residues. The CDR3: CASSLTGTGSNQPQHF. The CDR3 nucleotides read TGCGCCAGCAGCTTGACAGGGACGGGTAGCAATCAGCCCCAGCATTTT. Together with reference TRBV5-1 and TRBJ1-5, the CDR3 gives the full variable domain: KAGVTQTPRYLIKTRGQQVTLSCSPISGHRSVSWYQQTPGQGLQFLFEYFSETQRNKGNFPGRFSGRQFSNSRSEMNVSTLELGDSALYLCASSLTGTGSNQPQHFGDGTRLSIL.

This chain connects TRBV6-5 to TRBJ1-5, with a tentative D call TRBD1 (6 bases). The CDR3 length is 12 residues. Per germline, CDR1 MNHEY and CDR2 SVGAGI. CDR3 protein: CAGGGRGQPQHF. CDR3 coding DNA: TGTGCTGGGGGGGGGCGCGGTCAGCCCCAGCATTTT.

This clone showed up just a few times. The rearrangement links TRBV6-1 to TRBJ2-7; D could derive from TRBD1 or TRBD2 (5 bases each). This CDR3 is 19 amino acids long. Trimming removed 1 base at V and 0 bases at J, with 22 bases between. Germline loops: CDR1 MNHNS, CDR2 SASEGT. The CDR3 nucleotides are TGTGCCAGCAGTGAAGACTTACAGGCTGGGGGAATAAGCTCCTACGAGCAGTACTTC. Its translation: CASSEDLQAGGISSYEQYF.

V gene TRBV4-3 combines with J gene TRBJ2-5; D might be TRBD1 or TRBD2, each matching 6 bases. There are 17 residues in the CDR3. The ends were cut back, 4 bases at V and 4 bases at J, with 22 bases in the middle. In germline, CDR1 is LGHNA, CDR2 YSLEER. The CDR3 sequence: CASSPGAGTLLGETQYF. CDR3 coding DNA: TGCGCCAGCAGCCCGGGGGCTGGGACCCTACTTGGAGAGACCCAGTACTTC.

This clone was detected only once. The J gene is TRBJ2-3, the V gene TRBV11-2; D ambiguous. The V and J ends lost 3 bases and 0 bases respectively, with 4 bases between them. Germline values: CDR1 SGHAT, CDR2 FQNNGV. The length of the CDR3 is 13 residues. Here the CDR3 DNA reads TGTGCCAGCAGCTTGGGCAGCACAGATACGCAGTATTTT. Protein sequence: CASSLGSTDTQYF. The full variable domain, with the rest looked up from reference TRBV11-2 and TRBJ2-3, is EAGVAQSPRYKIIEKRQSVAFWCNPISGHATLYWYQQILGQGPKLLIQFQNNGVVDDSQLPKDRFSAERLKGVDSTLKIQPAKLEDSAVYLCASSLGSTDTQYFGPGTRLTVL.

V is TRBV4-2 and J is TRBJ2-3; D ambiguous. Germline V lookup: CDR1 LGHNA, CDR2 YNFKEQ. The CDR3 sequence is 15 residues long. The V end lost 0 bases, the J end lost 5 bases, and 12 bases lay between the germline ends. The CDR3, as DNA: TGTGCCAGCAGCCAAGAGGGGTCGACGGGAGATACGCAGTATTTT. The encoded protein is CASSQEGSTGDTQYF.